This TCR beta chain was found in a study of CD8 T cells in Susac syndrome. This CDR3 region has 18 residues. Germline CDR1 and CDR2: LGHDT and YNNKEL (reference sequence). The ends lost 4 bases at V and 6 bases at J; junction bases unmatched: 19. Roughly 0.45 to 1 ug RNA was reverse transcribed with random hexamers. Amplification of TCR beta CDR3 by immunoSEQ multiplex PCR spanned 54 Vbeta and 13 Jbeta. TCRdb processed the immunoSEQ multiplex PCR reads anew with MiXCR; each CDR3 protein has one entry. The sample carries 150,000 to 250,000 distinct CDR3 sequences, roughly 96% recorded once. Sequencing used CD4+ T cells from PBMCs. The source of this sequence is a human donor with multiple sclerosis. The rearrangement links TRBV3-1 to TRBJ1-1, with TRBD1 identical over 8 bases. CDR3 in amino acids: CASSRRPGTGQGSPEAFF. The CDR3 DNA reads TGTGCCAGCAGCCGTCGGCCGGGGACCGGACAGGGTTCCCCTGAAGCTTTCTTT.